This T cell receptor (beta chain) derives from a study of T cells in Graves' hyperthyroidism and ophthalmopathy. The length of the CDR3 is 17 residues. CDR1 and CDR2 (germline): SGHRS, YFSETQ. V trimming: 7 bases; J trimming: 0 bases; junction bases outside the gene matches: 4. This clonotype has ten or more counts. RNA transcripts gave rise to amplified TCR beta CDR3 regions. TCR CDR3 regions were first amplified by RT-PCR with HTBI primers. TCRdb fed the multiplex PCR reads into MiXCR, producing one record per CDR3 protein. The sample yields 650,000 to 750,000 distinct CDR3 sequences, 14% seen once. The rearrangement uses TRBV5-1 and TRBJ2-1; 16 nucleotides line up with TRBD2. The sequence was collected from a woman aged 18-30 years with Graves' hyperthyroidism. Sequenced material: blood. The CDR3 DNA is TGCGCCAGCGGGGGACTAGCGGGAGGGAGCTCCTACAATGAGCAGTTCTTC. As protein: CASGGLAGGSSYNEQFF.